A single sample is the source of the 25 T cell receptor beta chains below, sequenced in a study of T cells in Graves' hyperthyroidism and ophthalmopathy. The CDR3 regions of TCR beta were amplified from RNA transcripts. HTBI primers were the set used in a first-round RT-PCR of the TCR CDR3. TCRdb used MiXCR to reprocess the multiplex PCR reads, holding one entry per CDR3 protein. The data show under 300,000 distinct CDR3 sequences, with approximately 20% seen just once and about 60% held by the top ten. The specimen sequenced was blood. All receptors come from a man aged 25 to 45 with Graves' ophthalmopathy.

This clonotype has only a few counts. The chain combines TRBV2 with TRBJ2-1; 7 bases are shared with TRBD2. V dropped 8 bases and J dropped 9; count of bases not matched to a gene: 7. Germline assignment: CDR1 SNHLY and CDR2 FYNNEI. This CDR3 is built from 12 residues. The CDR3 sequence: CASQGLSVEQFF. The DNA of the CDR3 is TGTGCCAGCCAGGGACTATCGGTTGAGCAGTTCTTC. Full variable domain (rest looked up from reference TRBV2 and TRBJ2-1): EPEVTQTPSHQVTQMGQEVILRCVPISNHLYFYWYRQILGQKVEFLVSFYNNEISEKSEIFDDQFSVERPDGSNFTLKIRSTKLEDSAMYFCASQGLSVEQFFGPGTRLTVL.

This rearrangement joins TRBV27 to TRBJ2-5; D call uncertain. Trimming took off 4 bases at V and 4 bases at J, with 16 bases between the two ends. This CDR3 has 15 amino acids. Germline-derived CDR1 and CDR2 are MNHEY and SMNVEV (reference sequence). CDR3 loop: CASSYTPTEGETQYF. CDR3 nucleotides: TGTGCCAGCAGTTATACCCCCACAGAAGGAGAGACCCAGTACTTC.

Comment on this clonotype: A much larger clone lies a single base off, so this may be a read error. The chain combines TRBV28 with TRBJ2-2; TRBD1 matches 10 bases. V lost 4 bases to trimming and J lost 5 bases; unmatched junction nucleotides: 10. Germline V gene data show CDR1 as MDHEN and CDR2 as SYDVKM. The CDR3 contains 17 residues. For the CDR3, the DNA is TGTGCCAGCAGTTCCCAGATCCCGGACAGGGGGACCGGGGAGCTGTTTTTT. Amino acid sequence: CASSSQIPDRGTGELFF.

Many counts were recorded for this clonotype. This rearrangement joins TRBV12-3 or TRBV12-4 to TRBJ2-7; D not resolved. The length of the CDR3 is 16 residues. Trimming removed 2 bases from V and 0 bases from J, with 14 bases in between. The chain's CDR3 is CASSLYLGGSSYEQYF. CDR3 coding DNA: TGTGCCAGCAGTTTATATCTCGGCGGAAGCTCCTACGAGCAGTACTTC.

This clonotype was counted only a few times. J is TRBJ2-7 and V is TRBV6-1; 11 bases align to TRBD1. Germline loops: CDR1 MNHNS, CDR2 SASEGT. This CDR3 has 15 residues. V was pared by 6 bases and J by 2 bases, with 6 bases of the junction left unmatched. The CDR3 coding sequence is TGTGCCAGCAGCTCCGGACAGGGGGCCCCCTACGAGCAGTACTTC. It specifies CASSSGQGAPYEQYF.

V gene TRBV7-3 combines with J gene TRBJ2-3; 9 nucleotides align to TRBD2. V shed 4 bases, J shed 5 bases, and the junction held 7 bases outside the gene matches. Germline V gives CDR1 SGHTA, CDR2 FQGTGA. The CDR3 consists of 15 residues. Written as DNA, the CDR3 is TGTGCCAGCAGCTCCGTAGCGGGAGTTGGAGATACGCAGTATTTT. Its translation: CASSSVAGVGDTQYF.

This clonotype was observed many times. The gene calls are TRBV18 and TRBJ2-2; 11 bases are a match to TRBD2. The V segment lost 5 bases and the J segment 5 bases; nucleotides outside the gene matches: 4. The V gene's germline CDR1 is KGHSH and CDR2 LQKENI. The CDR3 length is 15 residues. This CDR3 is CASSGRLAGTGELFF. As DNA, the CDR3 is TGTGCCAGCTCAGGAAGACTAGCGGGAACCGGGGAGCTGTTTTTT.

The V gene is TRBV5-1, the J gene TRBJ2-7; D is perhaps TRBD2 (5 bases). The germline V and J ends were trimmed by 8 bases and 3 bases, with 18 bases remaining between them. Germline-derived CDR1 and CDR2 are SGHRS and YFSETQ. CDR3 length equals 14 residues. The CDR3 DNA is TGCGCCAGTCCCCGTTCGGGGAAAGTCTACGAGCAGTACTTC. Translating gives CASPRSGKVYEQYF.

This clonotype has just a few counts. The CDR3 loop reads CASSQDLDQVYQPQHF. CDR3 nucleotides: TGCGCCAGCAGCCAAGATCTTGACCAGGTTTATCAGCCCCAGCATTTT. The rearrangement links TRBV4-1 to TRBJ1-5; no firm D call. Germline loops: CDR1 MGHRA, CDR2 YSYEKL. This CDR3 is 16 amino acids long. V lost 0 bases and J 5 bases, leaving 14 bases between the germline ends.

V is TRBV4-1 and J is TRBJ1-2; TRBD1 might be the D (5 bases). Germline V CDR1 and CDR2: MGHRA, YSYEKL. The CDR3 runs to 14 residues. With 1 base removed from V and 4 bases from J, the gap between germline ends came to 10 bases. The chain's CDR3 is CASSQVTVRYGYTF. In nucleotides, the CDR3 is TGCGCCAGCAGCCAAGTGACAGTGCGCTATGGCTACACCTTC.

This clonotype showed up many times. This chain joins TRBV11-2 and TRBJ2-4; D remains ambiguous. V was shortened by 5 bases and J by 9 bases, with 8 bases between the two germline ends. Germline-derived CDR1 and CDR2 are SGHAT and FQNNGV. CDR3 length equals 11 residues. DNA for the CDR3: TGTGCCAGCAGCAAGTCCAGCATTCAGTACTTC. This sequence encodes CASSKSSIQYF.

This clonotype was counted many times. J is TRBJ1-2 and V is TRBV6-1; no definite D call. There are 15 residues in the CDR3. Looked up from germline, CDR1 is MNHNS and CDR2 is SASEGT. Between the trimmed V and J ends, which lost 5 bases and 5 bases, there was a span of 18 bases. The CDR3 DNA reads as TGTGCCAGCAGTCCCGGACTAACCACGAAGTATGGCTACACCTTC. This gives the protein CASSPGLTTKYGYTF.

The genes are TRBV11-2 and TRBJ2-1, with D tentatively TRBD1 (5 bases). Germline assignment: CDR1 SGHAT and CDR2 FQNNGV. Trimming took 1 base from V and 7 from J, leaving 11 bases between them. The CDR3 totals 14 residues. The CDR3: CASSLVLGVNEQFF. Here the CDR3 DNA reads TGTGCCAGCAGCTTAGTCCTAGGGGTTAATGAGCAGTTCTTC. The full variable domain, with the rest looked up from reference TRBV11-2 and TRBJ2-1, is EAGVAQSPRYKIIEKRQSVAFWCNPISGHATLYWYQQILGQGPKLLIQFQNNGVVDDSQLPKDRFSAERLKGVDSTLKIQPAKLEDSAVYLCASSLVLGVNEQFFGPGTRLTVL.

As for this clonotype: This may stem from a read error, because a much larger clone lies one nucleotide away. The rearrangement uses TRBV29-1 and TRBJ2-7; TRBD2 matches 11 bases. The CDR3 loop spans 13 amino acids. V was clipped by 2 bases and J by 3 bases; unmatched bases: 0. CDR1 and CDR2 (germline): SQVTM, ANQGSEA. The CDR3 bases are TGCAGCGTTGAAACTAGCGGGAGCTACGAGCAGTACTTC. It translates to CSVETSGSYEQYF.

This clonotype appeared many times. The chain joins TRBV30 to TRBJ1-3; D not resolved. Trimming stripped 6 bases from V and 0 bases from J, with 15 bases between. This CDR3 comprises 15 residues. The germline V gene has CDR1 GTSNPN and CDR2 SVGIG (reference sequence). The CDR3 reads CACSQAAISGNTIYF. The CDR3, as DNA: TGTGCCTGTTCCCAAGCAGCGATCTCTGGAAACACCATATATTTT. Full variable domain (remainder filled in from reference TRBV30 and TRBJ1-3): SQTIHQWPATLVQPVGSPLSLECTVEGTSNPNLYWYRQAAGRGLQLLFYSVGIGQISSEVPQNLSASRPQDRQFILSSKKLLLSDSGFYLCACSQAAISGNTIYFGEGSWLTVV.

This clonotype was counted between two and nine times. The genes are TRBV12-3 or TRBV12-4 and TRBJ1-2; D is uncertain. The V and J ends lost 4 bases and 8 bases respectively, with 20 bases between them. This CDR3 has 15 amino acids. This chain's CDR3 is CASSSTDGRESGYTF. The CDR3 nucleotides read TGTGCCAGCAGTTCCACCGATGGCCGGGAGAGCGGCTACACCTTC.

This clonotype has at least ten counts. The V gene is TRBV12-3 or TRBV12-4, the J gene TRBJ1-4; maybe TRBD1 (5 bases). CDR3 size: 13 residues. V was pared by 6 bases and J by 8 bases, with 13 bases between. The CDR3 here is CASRRTSGEKLFF. The CDR3 DNA follows: TGTGCCAGCAGGCGGACATCGGGGGAAAAACTGTTTTTT.

The rearrangement joins TRBV5-1 to TRBJ1-6; D is unresolved. The CDR3 length is 16 residues. From germline, CDR1 is SGHRS and CDR2 YFSETQ. V was shortened by 0 bases and J by 10 bases, with 17 bases between the two germline ends. The CDR3 nucleotides read TGCGCCAGCAGCTTGGGCGTTCTGATGGAAGGATCACCCCTCCACTTT. It codes for CASSLGVLMEGSPLHF.

This clonotype was counted between two and nine times. The J gene is TRBJ1-3, the V gene TRBV30; no definite D call. The germline V and J ends were trimmed by 4 bases and 1 base, with 5 bases remaining between them. This CDR3 is built from 12 residues. Germline CDR1 GTSNPN, CDR2 SVGIG (reference sequence). Here the CDR3 DNA reads TGTGCCTGGAAGTCTTCTGGAAACACCATATATTTT. Residues: CAWKSSGNTIYF.

This chain joins TRBV29-1 and TRBJ1-1; D uncertain. The CDR3 runs 13 residues. Trimming shortened V by 4 bases and J by 4 bases, and 13 bases separated the two germline ends. The germline V gene encodes CDR1 SQVTM and CDR2 ANQGSEA. For the CDR3, the DNA is TGCAGCGTTGGTGGTCTTTTGGGCACTGAAGCTTTCTTT. It specifies CSVGGLLGTEAFF.

On this clonotype itself: A read error may be the cause here, since a much bigger clone is one base away. In this CDR3 the conserved last residue, phenylalanine or tryptophan, is missing, so a read error is likely. The chain is built from TRBV6-2 or TRBV6-3 and TRBJ1-1; D is unclear. Germline lookup yields CDR1 MNHEY and CDR2 SVGEGT. Trimming removed 6 bases from V and 2 bases from J, with 4 bases in between. This CDR3 is built from 11 residues. The CDR3 coding sequence is TGTGCCAGCAGCATAAACACTGAAGCTTTCTCT. Its translation: CASSINTEAFS.

This clonotype has just a few counts. This chain joins TRBV5-5 and TRBJ2-3; D gene uncertain. Trimming cost V 2 bases and J 2 bases, with 12 bases left between them. Germline-derived CDR1 and CDR2 are SGHKS and YYEKEE (reference sequence). The CDR3 consists of 15 residues. Here the CDR3 DNA reads TGTGCCAGCAGCTTTTCGACTTTCGCCACAGATACGCAGTATTTT. The encoded protein is CASSFSTFATDTQYF. The whole variable domain, filled in from reference TRBV5-5 and TRBJ2-3, reads DAGVTQSPTHLIKTRGQQVTLRCSPISGHKSVSWYQQVLGQGPQFIFQYYEKEERGRGNFPDRFSARQFPNYSSELNVNALLLGDSALYLCASSFSTFATDTQYFGPGTRLTVL.

The J gene is TRBJ2-1, the V gene TRBV11-2, with 8 bases fitting TRBD2. The length of the CDR3 is 16 residues. The ends lost 6 bases at V and 4 bases at J; junction bases unmatched: 11. Germline V gene sequence: CDR1 SGHAT, CDR2 FQNNGV. The CDR3 loop reads CASRFGLANPYNEQFF. The DNA of the CDR3 is TGTGCCAGCAGATTCGGACTAGCAAACCCATACAATGAGCAGTTCTTC.

The J gene is TRBJ2-1, the V gene TRBV10-3; perhaps D is TRBD1 or TRBD2 (5 bases each). V lost 4 bases, J lost 2 bases, and 15 bases lay in between. Germline V gene sequence: CDR1 ENHRY, CDR2 SYGVKD. This CDR3 has 16 residues. The CDR3 region is CAISGARGGTYNEQFF. For the CDR3, the DNA is TGTGCCATCAGTGGAGCCCGGGGCGGAACCTACAATGAGCAGTTCTTC.

This clonotype appeared a single time. The rearrangement uses TRBV29-1 and TRBJ1-2; D possibly corresponds to TRBD1 (5 bases). V lost 4 bases, J lost 6 bases, and 15 bases lay in between. The CDR3 extends over 13 amino acids. Germline CDR1 SQVTM, CDR2 ANQGSEA. This CDR3 is CSVALQGPNGYTF. For the CDR3, the DNA is TGCAGCGTTGCCCTGCAGGGCCCCAATGGCTACACCTTC.